The source of this T cell receptor beta chain is a study of T cells in Graves' hyperthyroidism and ophthalmopathy. V lost 0 bases and J lost 10; bases outside the gene matches: 6. The CDR3 runs 15 residues. The germline gives CDR1 WNHNN, CDR2 SYGVQD (reference sequence). The CDR3 regions of TCR beta were amplified from RNA transcripts. The primer set for the first-round RT-PCR of the TCR CDR3 was HTBI. One entry per CDR3 protein results from TCRdb running MiXCR on the multiplex PCR reads. The sample records 700,000 to 850,000 distinct CDR3 sequences, 35% being singletons. This clonotype was seen at least ten times.

The sequence was obtained from a woman in her 40s with Graves' hyperthyroidism. The V and J genes are TRBV10-1 and TRBJ1-6, with 7 positions matching TRBD1. The sequencing sample was made of blood. The DNA of the CDR3 is TGCGCCAGCAGTGAGTCGACCACAGGGGAGTCACCCCTCCACTTT. This translates into CASSESTTGESPLHF.